The clone carrying this T cell receptor beta chain was seen a few times. This record comes from a study of blood T cell repertoires in COVID-19. At the level of the study: Acute and convalescent COVID-19 specimens originated in the United States, Italy and Spain. From T cells, B-cell-depleted T cells, or PBMCs came the material, which was cDNA or gDNA.

Per germline, CDR1 LGHDT and CDR2 YNNKEL (reference sequence). The CDR3 sequence is 16 residues long. Trimming removed 4 bases from V and 3 bases from J; junction bases left unmatched: 8. Original analysis: Researchers report that nucleated cell counts were estimated from reference gene primer amplification. Assay: immunoSEQ multiplex PCR; the TCRdb copy retains only in-frame clones and omits some. The DNA gave D and trimming, while V, J and clone size come from that table. This repertoire shows over 200,000 clones, around 80% found once; its top ten account for around 6%. The sequence was collected from an elderly man with acute or convalescent COVID-19. The source material was peripheral blood. This sequence joins TRBV3-1 (or the pseudogene TRBV3-2) and TRBJ2-7, with 11 bases that match TRBD2. CDR3 bases: TGTGCCAGCAGCCGCGAGCTAACTAGCGGGAGCTACGAGCAGTACTTC. Protein: CASSRELTSGSYEQYF.